These T cell receptor beta chains were read from a single sample in a study of T cells in Graves' hyperthyroidism and ophthalmopathy. In TCRdb, the multiplex PCR reads were re-called with MiXCR into one record per CDR3 protein. The table records 250,000 or so distinct CDR3 sequences, around 15% of them present only once. Input material: blood. These receptors came from a woman aged 18-29 years with Graves' ophthalmopathy. The CDR3 runs from the conserved cysteine through the conserved F or W. The order of the fields is clone size, V gene, D gene, J gene, CDR3 DNA, CDR3 protein. D genes are given only for firm matches. Clone size, where shown, is once, few, many, or a class for clones that have expanded.

abundance: many; v_gene: TRBV7-2; d_gene: TRBD2; j_gene: TRBJ2-3; CDR3nt: TGTGCCAGCAGCCCCTGGCGGGAGGATACGCAGTATTTT; CDR3aa: CASSPWREDTQYF
abundance: many; v_gene: TRBV11-1; d_gene: NA; j_gene: TRBJ2-1; CDR3nt: TGTGCCAGCAGCTTTACTAGAGGTAATGAGCAGTTCTTC; CDR3aa: CASSFTRGNEQFF
abundance: many; v_gene: TRBV2; d_gene: TRBD1; j_gene: TRBJ1-2; CDR3nt: TGTGCCAGGGGTACCCGGACAGGGGGTTATGGCTACACCTTC; CDR3aa: CARGTRTGGYGYTF
abundance: many; v_gene: TRBV18; d_gene: NA; j_gene: TRBJ1-1; CDR3nt: TGTGCCAGCTCACCACCGATGTCAGGCCCGCCGAACACTGAAGCTTTCTTT; CDR3aa: CASSPPMSGPPNTEAFF
abundance: NA; v_gene: TRBV28; d_gene: NA; j_gene: TRBJ2-7; CDR3nt: TGTGCCAGTCGATCCGGGGGACTCTACGAGCAGTACTTC; CDR3aa: CASRSGGLYEQYF
abundance: few; v_gene: TRBV24-1; d_gene: TRBD2; j_gene: TRBJ2-1; CDR3nt: TGTGCCACCAGTGACGCCGGACTAGGCTATGAGCAGTTCTTC; CDR3aa: CATSDAGLGYEQFF
abundance: NA; v_gene: TRBV6-1; d_gene: TRBD2; j_gene: TRBJ2-1; CDR3nt: TGTGCCAGCAGCCCAATCCTTGGGACTAGCGGGATGAATGAGCAGTTCTTC; CDR3aa: CASSPILGTSGMNEQFF
abundance: many; v_gene: TRBV28; d_gene: NA; j_gene: TRBJ1-2; CDR3nt: TGTGCCAGCAGTGCTGAAAGGGTCATCCATGGCTACACCTTC; CDR3aa: CASSAERVIHGYTF
abundance: NA; v_gene: TRBV28; d_gene: TRBD2; j_gene: TRBJ2-5; CDR3nt: TGTGCCAGCAGTAGTAGCGGGGGATTAGAGACCCAGTACTTC; CDR3aa: CASSSSGGLETQYF
abundance: NA; v_gene: TRBV28; d_gene: TRBD1; j_gene: TRBJ1-2; CDR3nt: TGTGCCAGCAGACCGGGACAGCTCTATGGCTACACCTTC; CDR3aa: CASRPGQLYGYTF
abundance: NA; v_gene: TRBV2; d_gene: NA; j_gene: TRBJ2-7; CDR3nt: TGTGCCAGCAGATCCAGGACTATGAACGAGCAGTACTTC; CDR3aa: CASRSRTMNEQYF
abundance: NA; v_gene: TRBV20-1; d_gene: TRBD1; j_gene: TRBJ1-4; CDR3nt: TGCAGTGCTAGCGGGTCCCGGACAGGGGGACTCCGGCTTGAAAAACTGTTTTTT; CDR3aa: CSASGSRTGGLRLEKLFF
abundance: many; v_gene: TRBV4-1; d_gene: NA; j_gene: TRBJ1-5; CDR3nt: TGCGCCAGCAGCCCGCTACAGGTGATTAATCAGCCCCAGCATTTT; CDR3aa: CASSPLQVINQPQHF
abundance: many; v_gene: TRBV28; d_gene: TRBD1; j_gene: TRBJ1-2; CDR3nt: TGTGCCAGCAGTAGCTCCAGGGGGCTCAGCTACACCTTC; CDR3aa: CASSSSRGLSYTF
abundance: many; v_gene: TRBV5-8; d_gene: NA; j_gene: TRBJ1-1; CDR3nt: TGTGCCAGCAGCTTCCGGGGGGACAACACTGAAGCTTTCTTT; CDR3aa: CASSFRGDNTEAFF
abundance: many; v_gene: TRBV4-2; d_gene: NA; j_gene: TRBJ2-5; CDR3nt: TGTGCCAGTAGTCGTACGGCCATAACCCAAGAGACCCAGTACTTC; CDR3aa: CASSRTAITQETQYF
abundance: many; v_gene: TRBV6-6; d_gene: NA; j_gene: TRBJ1-4; CDR3nt: TGTGCCAGCAGTTACTCCTCGGGGGGAAAACTGTTTTTT; CDR3aa: CASSYSSGGKLFF
abundance: many; v_gene: TRBV6-1; d_gene: TRBD2; j_gene: TRBJ2-7; CDR3nt: TGTGCCAGCAGTGGGACTAGCGGGCCCTACGAGCAGTACTTC; CDR3aa: CASSGTSGPYEQYF
abundance: many; v_gene: TRBV27; d_gene: NA; j_gene: TRBJ1-6; CDR3nt: TGTGCCAGCAGTTTAAGTCTACCGGGACATAATTCACCCCTCCACTTT; CDR3aa: CASSLSLPGHNSPLHF
abundance: NA; v_gene: TRBV14; d_gene: NA; j_gene: TRBJ1-1; CDR3nt: TGTGCCAGCAGCCCCCCTCAATGGGTGAACACTGAAGCTTTCTTT; CDR3aa: CASSPPQWVNTEAFF
abundance: many; v_gene: TRBV20-1; d_gene: TRBD2; j_gene: TRBJ2-3; CDR3nt: TGCAGTGCTAGAGAATCTCTAGCGGGAGATACGCAGTATTTT; CDR3aa: CSARESLAGDTQYF
abundance: few; v_gene: TRBV10-2; d_gene: NA; j_gene: TRBJ2-3; CDR3nt: TGCGCCAGCATCCCCTCGGGCTCTGGGCTCACAGATACGCAGTATTTT; CDR3aa: CASIPSGSGLTDTQYF
abundance: many; v_gene: TRBV11-2; d_gene: NA; j_gene: TRBJ2-3; CDR3nt: TGTGCCAGCAGCTTAAGGGGACCAACGCAAGATACGCAGTATTTT; CDR3aa: CASSLRGPTQDTQYF
abundance: many; v_gene: TRBV2; d_gene: NA; j_gene: TRBJ1-2; CDR3nt: TGTGCCAGCAGTGATGCACGTAACTATGGCTACACCTTC; CDR3aa: CASSDARNYGYTF
abundance: NA; v_gene: TRBV19; d_gene: NA; j_gene: TRBJ2-1; CDR3nt: TGTGCCAGTACCCTGGCAGGCGGACCCTCCTACAATGAGCAGTTCTTC; CDR3aa: CASTLAGGPSYNEQFF
abundance: many; v_gene: TRBV28; d_gene: NA; j_gene: TRBJ1-2; CDR3nt: TGTGCCAGCAGTTTGGGGGGGGGTCATTTAAACTATGGCTACACCTTC; CDR3aa: CASSLGGGHLNYGYTF
abundance: many; v_gene: TRBV7-3; d_gene: NA; j_gene: TRBJ2-2; CDR3nt: TGTGCCAGCTCTAACACCGGGGAGCTGTTTTTT; CDR3aa: CASSNTGELFF
abundance: few; v_gene: TRBV7-7; d_gene: TRBD2; j_gene: TRBJ2-5; CDR3nt: TGTGCTAGCAGCGAATCACTAGCGGGAGGAGAGACCCAGTACTTC; CDR3aa: CASSESLAGGETQYF
abundance: many; v_gene: TRBV6-2/TRBV6-3; d_gene: NA; j_gene: TRBJ2-7; CDR3nt: TGTGCCAGCAGACCTGGGACGGACTACGAGCAGTACTTC; CDR3aa: CASRPGTDYEQYF
abundance: many; v_gene: TRBV20-1; d_gene: TRBD2; j_gene: TRBJ2-3; CDR3nt: TGCAGTGCTAGAGATCCTAGCGGGAGAGGGGATACGCAGTATTTT; CDR3aa: CSARDPSGRGDTQYF
abundance: many; v_gene: TRBV4-1; d_gene: TRBD1; j_gene: TRBJ1-1; CDR3nt: TGCGCCAGCAGCCAAGTTCTGGGGACAGGGGACACTGAAGCTTTCTTT; CDR3aa: CASSQVLGTGDTEAFF
abundance: many; v_gene: TRBV7-8; d_gene: NA; j_gene: TRBJ2-2; CDR3nt: TGTGCCAGCAGCTTAGAGGTCGGGGAGCTGTTTTTT; CDR3aa: CASSLEVGELFF